This note documents a single TCR beta chain sequence. Here immunoSEQ multiplex PCR was the method, and the copy in TCRdb shows in-frame clones only, minus some. In the table there are more than 80,000 clones, 90% to 96% of which are singletons. This sample is drawn from a study of technical replicates of blood from several donors. V shed 5 bases, J shed 12 bases, and the junction held 6 bases outside the gene matches. CDR1 and CDR2 from the germline V gene are MNHNS and SASEGT. The CDR3 extends over 12 amino acids. Sequences were obtained from T cells isolated from PBMCs. This clonotype was sampled from a human donor in good health. The chain links TRBV6-1 to TRBJ2-3; 9 bases match TRBD2. The CDR3 DNA reads TGTGCCAGCAGTAGTCGGCTAGCGGGACAGTATTTT. Translated: CASSSRLAGQYF.